The clone carrying this T cell receptor (beta chain) occurred many times. Antigen specificity is unknown. The data stem from a study of identical twins. Study-level results: Alpha sequences that were out-of-frame and twin-shared showed an excess of low generation probability. For cord blood, abundant beta clonotypes had fewer insertions, unlike memory repertoires, which showed none.

CDR3 size: 17 residues. Germline V gene lookup returns CDR1 SGHAT and CDR2 FQNNGV. Between the trimmed V and J ends, which lost 5 bases and 6 bases, there was a span of 25 bases. MiXCR, run by TCRdb on the 5' RACE reads, gives a single entry per CDR3 protein. The sample has approximately 94,000 distinct CDR3 sequences; under 6.5% are singletons. The chain is built from TRBV11-2 and TRBJ1-1, with D perhaps matching TRBD1 (6 bases). The sample consisted of memory T cells sorted from blood. The sequence was obtained from a woman aged 45-59 years in good health. The CDR3 spells CASSPLGVPRRGAEAFF. The CDR3 coding sequence is TGTGCCAGCAGCCCACTAGGTGTACCCAGGAGGGGGGCTGAAGCTTTCTTT.